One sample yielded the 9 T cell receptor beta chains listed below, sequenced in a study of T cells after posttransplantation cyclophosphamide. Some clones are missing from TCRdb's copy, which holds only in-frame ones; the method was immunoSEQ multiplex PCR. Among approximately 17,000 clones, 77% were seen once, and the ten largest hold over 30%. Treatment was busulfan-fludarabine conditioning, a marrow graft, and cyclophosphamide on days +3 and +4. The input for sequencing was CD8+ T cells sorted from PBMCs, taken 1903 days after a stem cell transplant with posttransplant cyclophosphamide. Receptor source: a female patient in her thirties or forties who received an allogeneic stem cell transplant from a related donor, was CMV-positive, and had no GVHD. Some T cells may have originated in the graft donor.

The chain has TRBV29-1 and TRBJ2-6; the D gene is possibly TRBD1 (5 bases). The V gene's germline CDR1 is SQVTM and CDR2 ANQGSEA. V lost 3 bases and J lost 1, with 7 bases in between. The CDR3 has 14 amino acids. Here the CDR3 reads CSVDPGSGANVLTF. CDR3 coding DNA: TGCAGCGTTGACCCAGGGTCTGGGGCCAACGTCCTGACTTTC.

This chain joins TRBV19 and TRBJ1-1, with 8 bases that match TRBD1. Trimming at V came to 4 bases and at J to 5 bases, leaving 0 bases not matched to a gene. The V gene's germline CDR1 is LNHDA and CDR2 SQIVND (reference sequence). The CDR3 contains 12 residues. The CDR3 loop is CASSRTGTEAFF. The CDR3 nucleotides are TGTGCCAGTAGTAGGACAGGGACTGAAGCTTTCTTT.

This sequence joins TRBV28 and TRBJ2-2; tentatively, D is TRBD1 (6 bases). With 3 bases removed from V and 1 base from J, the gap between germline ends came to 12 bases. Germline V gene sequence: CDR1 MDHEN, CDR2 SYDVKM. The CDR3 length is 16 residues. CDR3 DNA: TGTGCCAGCAGTTTCCTACTGACAGGGAACACCGGGGAGCTGTTTTTT. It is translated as CASSFLLTGNTGELFF.

CDR3 DNA sequence: TGTGCCACCTTAAAAGGGGCGTCCGGGGAGCTGTTTTTT. It translates to CATLKGASGELFF. V gene TRBV6-6 combines with J gene TRBJ2-2; D may be TRBD1 (5 bases). This CDR3 comprises 13 residues. Looked up from germline, CDR1 is MNHNY and CDR2 is SVGAGI (reference sequence). With 10 bases removed from V and 6 bases from J, the gap between germline ends came to 15 bases.

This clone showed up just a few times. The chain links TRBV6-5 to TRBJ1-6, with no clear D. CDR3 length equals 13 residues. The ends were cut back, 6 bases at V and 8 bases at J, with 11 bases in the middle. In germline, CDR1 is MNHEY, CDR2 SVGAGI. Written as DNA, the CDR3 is TGTGCCAGCAGCCAAAGACAAGATTCACCCCTCCACTTT. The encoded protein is CASSQRQDSPLHF.

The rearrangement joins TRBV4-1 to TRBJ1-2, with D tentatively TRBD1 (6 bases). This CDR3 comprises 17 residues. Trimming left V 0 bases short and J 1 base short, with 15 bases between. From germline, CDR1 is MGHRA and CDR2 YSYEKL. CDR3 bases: TGCGCCAGCAGCCAAGATCATGAACAGGGTCTTAACTATGGCTACACCTTC. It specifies CASSQDHEQGLNYGYTF.

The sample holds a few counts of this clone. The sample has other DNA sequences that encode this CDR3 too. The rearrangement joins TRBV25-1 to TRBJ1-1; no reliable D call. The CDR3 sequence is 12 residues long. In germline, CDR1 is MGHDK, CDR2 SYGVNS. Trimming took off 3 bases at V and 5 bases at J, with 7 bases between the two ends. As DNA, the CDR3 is TGTGCCAGCAGTGACCTCGGGACTGAAGCTTTCTTT. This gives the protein CASSDLGTEAFF.

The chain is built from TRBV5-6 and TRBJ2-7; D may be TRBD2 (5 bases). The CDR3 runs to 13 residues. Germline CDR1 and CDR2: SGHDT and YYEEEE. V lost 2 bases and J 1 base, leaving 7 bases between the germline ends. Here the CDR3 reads CASSFGLSYEQYF. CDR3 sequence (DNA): TGTGCCAGCAGCTTTGGACTTTCCTACGAGCAGTACTTC.

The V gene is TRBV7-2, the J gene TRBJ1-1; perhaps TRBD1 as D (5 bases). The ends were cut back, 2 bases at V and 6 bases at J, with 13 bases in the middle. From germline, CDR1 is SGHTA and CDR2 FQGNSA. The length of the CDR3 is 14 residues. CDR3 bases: TGTGCCAGCAGCTTACTCCTAGGGGCGGCTGAAGCTTTCTTT. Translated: CASSLLLGAAEAFF.